This T cell receptor (beta chain) was retrieved from a study of cytomegalovirus exposure and HLA in healthy donors. About the research overall: When 398 donors were genotyped, about 81% of them were found to fall in the Caucasian-associated ancestry cluster. General study points: In a later analysis, V- and J-gene trimming of beta chains associated with a DCLRE1C missense variant, replicated independently.

There are 12 residues in the CDR3. Trimming removed 3 bases at V and 7 bases at J, with 9 bases between. Per germline, CDR1 SGHAT and CDR2 FQNNGV. In regard to this clone: The antigen remains undetermined.

Researchers ran the PCR with 60 Vbeta and 13 Jbeta primers. Clones were read by immunoSEQ multiplex PCR, and TCRdb kept only the in-frame ones, dropping some. Found here are 150,000 to 160,000 clones, 70% to 90% of them singletons; the top ten hold around 2%. The specimen was PBMCs. The chain uses TRBV11-2 and TRBJ1-2, with D possibly TRBD1 on 6 matching bases. This TCR came from a woman between 18 and 29 years old in good health and CMV-seronegative. The CDR3 DNA is TGTGCCAGCAGCTTGACAGGATCTGGCTACACCTTC. Its translation: CASSLTGSGYTF.